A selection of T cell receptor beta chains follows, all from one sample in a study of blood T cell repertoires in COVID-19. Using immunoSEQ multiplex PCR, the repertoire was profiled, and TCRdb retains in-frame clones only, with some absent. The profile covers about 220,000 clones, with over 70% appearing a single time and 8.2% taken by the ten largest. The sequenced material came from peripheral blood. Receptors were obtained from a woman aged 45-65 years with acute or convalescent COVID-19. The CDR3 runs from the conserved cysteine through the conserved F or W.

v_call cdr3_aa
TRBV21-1 CASSLGPGTYEQYF
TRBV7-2 CASSPNRGVPYEQYF
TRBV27 CASSLRLAGGLNGELFF
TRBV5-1 CASSPGLAGGRDEQFF
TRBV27 CASSPRLVWDEQYF
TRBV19 CATRTSGIVSYNEQFF
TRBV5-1 CASSLISANTGELFF
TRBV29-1 CSVEDPQQETQYF
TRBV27 CASSLYPGTPYEQYF
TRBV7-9 CASSYGTEPNQPQHF
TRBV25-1 CASSGGGGSGSREQYF
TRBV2 CASIGQGLDNSPLHF
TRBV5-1 CASSPDTGNTIYF
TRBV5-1 CATQVSMNTEAFF
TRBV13 CASSLGLSDTEAFF
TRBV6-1 CASSEIRSGSFQGNEQFF
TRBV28 CASSLISGPNYGYTF
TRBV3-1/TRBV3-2 CASSLGRGSGELFF
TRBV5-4 CASSPAVAGDYEQYF
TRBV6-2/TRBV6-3 CASSYTESGYEQYF